Listed here are 20 T cell receptor beta chains from one sample, sequenced in a study of blood T cell repertoires in COVID-19. Produced via immunoSEQ multiplex PCR; TCRdb's table is partial and in-frame only. The profile shows about 250,000 clones, 89% of them singletons. Sample: peripheral blood. The receptors stem from a woman between 35 and 50 years old who had recovered from COVID-19.

V gene TRBV30 combines with J gene TRBJ2-5, with a tentative D call TRBD2 (6 bases). Germline loops: CDR1 GTSNPN, CDR2 SVGIG (reference sequence). The CDR3 totals 16 residues. V lost 0 bases to trimming and J lost 7 bases, with 21 bases between them. Here the CDR3 DNA reads TGTGCCTGGAGTGTACGAGGTCTGGGATCGGGGGTGACCCAGTACTTC. Protein: CAWSVRGLGSGVTQYF.

The CDR3 sequence: CASSLSASMNEQFF. DNA of the CDR3: TGTGCCAGCAGCTTAAGTGCTAGTATGAATGAGCAGTTCTTC. The gene calls are TRBV7-2 and TRBJ2-1, with D hard to call. CDR3 size: 14 residues. Trimming removed 2 bases at V and 7 bases at J, with 12 bases between. Germline loops: CDR1 SGHTA, CDR2 FQGNSA.

This clone came up once. The chain couples TRBV7-9 to TRBJ1-1; possible D gene TRBD1, 6 bases. Germline CDR1 and CDR2: SEHNR and FQNEAQ (reference sequence). The CDR3 loop spans 14 amino acids. Trimming stripped 3 bases from V and 1 base from J, with 9 bases between. The CDR3 spells CASSFYRENTEAFF. CDR3 nucleotide sequence: TGTGCCAGCAGCTTTTACAGGGAGAACACTGAAGCTTTCTTT.

V gene TRBV3-1 (or the pseudogene TRBV3-2) combines with J gene TRBJ1-3; D not resolved. Germline CDR1 is LGHDT and CDR2 is YNNKEL (reference sequence). The CDR3 contains 17 residues. Trimming took off 1 base at V and 0 bases at J, with 13 bases between the two ends. The CDR3 sequence: CASSQGEHRSSGNTIYF. The CDR3 nucleotides are TGTGCCAGCAGCCAAGGAGAACACAGAAGCTCTGGAAACACCATATATTTT.

The table lists this clone with a count of one. This rearrangement joins TRBV21-1 to TRBJ1-6; the D call TRBD1 from the table was never checked on the DNA. TRBV21-1 is shown as a pseudogene. The CDR3 length is 16 residues. For the CDR3, the DNA is TGTGCCAGCAGCAAAGACTCAGGGGCTCTCCATTCACCCCTCCACTTT. Residues: CASSKDSGALHSPLHF.

The gene calls are TRBV5-6 and TRBJ1-5; D possibly corresponds to TRBD1 (5 bases). The ends were cut back, 0 bases at V and 4 bases at J, with 14 bases in the middle. The CDR3 runs 16 residues. Germline loops: CDR1 SGHDT, CDR2 YYEEEE. In DNA form, the CDR3 reads TGTGCCAGCAGCTTGGGTAGACAGAATCGAAATCAGCCCCAGCATTTT. It encodes CASSLGRQNRNQPQHF.

This clone turned up a few times. The V call is TRBV18, the J call TRBJ2-1; 8 bases are a match to TRBD2. CDR1 and CDR2 (germline): KGHSH, LQKENI. The CDR3 sequence is 15 residues long. Germline trimming cut 4 bases from V and 6 bases from J; bases unmatched to any gene: 8. CDR3 nucleotides: TGTGCCAGCTCACTTCAGGGGACTAGGGGCAATGAGCAGTTCTTC. This codes for CASSLQGTRGNEQFF.

The chain employs TRBV12-3 or TRBV12-4 and TRBJ1-4, with D unresolved. V gave up 3 bases and J gave up 17 bases, with 19 bases separating them. This CDR3 contains 13 residues. CDR3 DNA sequence: TGTGCCAGCAGTTTTACGGCAAGCGCGGTTGGATTTTTT. It codes for CASSFTASAVGFF.

The chain joins TRBV28 to TRBJ1-5, with 8 bases identical to TRBD1. The germline CDR1 and CDR2 sequences are MDHEN and SYDVKM. The CDR3 runs to 15 residues. V was clipped by 5 bases and J by 6 bases; unmatched bases: 9. CDR3 DNA: TGTGCCAGCAGTGCGCAACCAGGGGGCGTTCAGCCCCAGCATTTT. This translates into CASSAQPGGVQPQHF.

For the CDR3, the DNA is TGTGCCAGCAGCCACAATCCAGGGAGCACAGATACGCAGTATTTT. Translation gives CASSHNPGSTDTQYF. The gene calls are TRBV7-7 and TRBJ2-3, with a possible D match to TRBD1 (5 bases). The CDR3 has 15 amino acids. Trimming left V 5 bases short and J 0 bases short, with 12 bases between. Germline lookup yields CDR1 SSHAT and CDR2 FNYEAQ (reference sequence).

The chain combines TRBV25-1 with TRBJ2-3, with a tentative D call TRBD2 (5 bases). This CDR3 region has 15 residues. The germline gives CDR1 MGHDK, CDR2 SYGVNS. V gave up 7 bases and J gave up 3 bases, with 17 bases separating them. In DNA form, the CDR3 reads TGTGCCAGCAAAGCGACGGGGTTACGAACAGATACGCAGTATTTT. This sequence encodes CASKATGLRTDTQYF. Variable domain in full (rest from reference TRBV25-1 and TRBJ2-3): EADIYQTPRYLVIGTGKKITLECSQTMGHDKMYWYQQDPGMELHLIHYSYGVNSTEKGDLSSESTVSRIRTEHFPLTLESARPSHTSQYLCASKATGLRTDTQYFGPGTRLTVL.

The chain uses TRBV9 and TRBJ1-3, with a weak D call TRBD1 (5 bases). The germline V gene has CDR1 SGDLS and CDR2 YYNGEE. The CDR3 runs 12 residues. V lost 1 base, J lost 9 bases, and 8 bases lay in between. The CDR3 DNA is TGTGCCAGCAGCGTACAGGGAGGCACCATATATTTT. It yields the protein CASSVQGGTIYF.

The chain combines TRBV9 with TRBJ2-3, with TRBD1 matching 7 bases. The CDR3 totals 15 residues. V dropped 3 bases and J dropped 2; count of bases not matched to a gene: 6. Germline values: CDR1 SGDLS, CDR2 YYNGEE. The CDR3 spells CASSGSRGTTDTQYF. In DNA, the CDR3 is TGTGCCAGCAGCGGCTCCAGGGGGACCACAGATACGCAGTATTTT.

The chain carries TRBV2 and TRBJ1-2; D gene ambiguous. The V gene lost 5 bases and the J gene lost 2 bases, with 9 bases spanning the gap. Looked up from germline, CDR1 is SNHLY and CDR2 is FYNNEI. The CDR3 runs to 13 residues. CDR3 sequence reads: CASSLTPNYGYTF. CDR3 coding DNA: TGTGCCAGCAGTCTGACACCAAACTATGGCTACACCTTC.

This chain uses TRBV3-1 (or the pseudogene TRBV3-2) with TRBJ2-5, with 8 bases aligning to TRBD1. The germline CDR1 and CDR2 sequences are LGHDT and YNNKEL (reference sequence). V dropped 4 bases and J dropped 1; count of bases not matched to a gene: 11. The CDR3 loop spans 17 amino acids. CDR3 bases: TGTGCCAGCAGCCCAGGGGGCCGGGACAGCCGCCAAGAGACCCAGTACTTC. Encoded protein: CASSPGGRDSRQETQYF.

The chain joins TRBV6-5 to TRBJ2-5; 9 bases map to TRBD2. The germline CDR1 and CDR2 sequences are MNHEY and SVGAGI. The CDR3 totals 14 residues. The J segment lost 6 bases and the V segment lost 6 bases, leaving 8 bases of the junction unmatched. CDR3 nucleotide sequence: TGTGCCAGCAGCACCTCAGCGGGGGGACAGACCCAGTACTTC. Its translation: CASSTSAGGQTQYF.

The chain is built from TRBV30 and TRBJ2-7; D possibly corresponds to TRBD2 (5 bases). CDR1 and CDR2 (germline): GTSNPN, SVGIG (reference sequence). The CDR3 sequence is 14 residues long. V dropped 0 bases and J dropped 0 bases, with 9 bases sitting between them. In DNA, the CDR3 is TGTGCCTGGAGTGTAATCGGACTCTCCTACGAGCAGTACTTC. Translating gives CAWSVIGLSYEQYF.

V gene TRBV12-3 or TRBV12-4 combines with J gene TRBJ2-1; D is unclear. There are 12 residues in the CDR3. Trimming left V 2 bases short and J 7 bases short, with 6 bases between. CDR3 coding DNA: TGTGCCAGCAGTTTAACCAGGAATGAGCAGTTCTTC. It codes for CASSLTRNEQFF.

V gene TRBV6-6 combines with J gene TRBJ2-1, with TRBD1 as a possible D gene (6 bases). Germline CDR1 MNHNY, CDR2 SVGAGI (reference sequence). The V end was cut by 2 bases, the J end by 2 bases, with 7 bases between. The CDR3 runs to 14 residues. In DNA form, the CDR3 reads TGTGCCAGCAGTTACACAGGGACCTACAATGAGCAGTTCTTC. Translating gives CASSYTGTYNEQFF.

This rearrangement joins TRBV11-3 to TRBJ2-3; 7 bases align to TRBD2. Germline CDR1 SGHNT, CDR2 YENEEA. The CDR3 is made up of 16 amino acids. Trimming at V came to 3 bases and at J to 3 bases, leaving 9 bases not matched to a gene. In DNA form, the CDR3 reads TGTGCCAGCAGCTTCCCCCGGACTAGTCGAACAGATACGCAGTATTTT. Encoded protein: CASSFPRTSRTDTQYF.